These 14 T cell receptor beta chains originate from one sample sequenced in a study of cytotoxic CD8 clonotypes in ibrutinib-treated CLL. Sequencing used immunoSEQ multiplex PCR; TCRdb keeps in-frame clones, though not all of them. The sample shows hundreds of thousands of clones, 67% of them seen only once. The source was PBMCs, collected after 36 months of ibrutinib treatment. These receptors all come from a human donor with chronic lymphocytic leukemia.

The chain recombines TRBV11-2 with TRBJ2-7; tentatively, D is TRBD2 (6 bases). V was clipped by 5 bases and J by 6 bases, with 11 bases between them. The germline V gene has CDR1 SGHAT and CDR2 FQNNGV. This CDR3 has 12 amino acids. CDR3 protein: CASSHGSGEQYF. In nucleotides, the CDR3 is TGTGCCAGCAGCCACGGGAGTGGCGAGCAGTACTTC.

The chain couples TRBV9 to TRBJ2-3; D gene ambiguous. The CDR3 runs 15 residues. CDR1 SGDLS and CDR2 YYNGEE come from the germline V gene. Deletions cut 0 bases from V and 0 bases from J, with 8 bases between. DNA of the CDR3: TGTGCCAGCAGCGTAGTTTCTACTAGCACAGATACGCAGTATTTT. As protein: CASSVVSTSTDTQYF.

This clone appeared once. The chain joins TRBV27 to TRBJ1-2, with no clear D. Trimming left V 3 bases short and J 7 bases short, with 12 bases between. This CDR3 has 13 amino acids. Germline V CDR1 and CDR2: MNHEY, SMNVEV (reference sequence). The CDR3: CASSFAGGGGYTF. Written as DNA, the CDR3 is TGTGCCAGCAGTTTTGCAGGAGGAGGTGGCTACACCTTC.

Only a few counts were recorded for this clone. The chain joins TRBV11-2 to TRBJ2-7; 9 bases are shared with TRBD1. The germline V gene encodes CDR1 SGHAT and CDR2 FQNNGV. There are 15 residues in the CDR3. The junction had 7 bases not matched to a gene; V was cut back by 5 bases and J by 2 bases. CDR3 bases: TGTGCCAGCAGCCCACCCCGGACAGGGGCCTACGAGCAGTACTTC. Protein sequence: CASSPPRTGAYEQYF.

This clone has only one observation. The chain joins TRBV9 to TRBJ2-2, with 9 bases aligning to TRBD2. Germline trimming cut 5 bases from V and 1 base from J; bases unmatched to any gene: 3. The CDR3 has 15 amino acids. Germline CDR1 SGDLS, CDR2 YYNGEE. CDR3 in DNA: TGTGCCAGCAGTCCGACTAGCGGGAACACCGGGGAGCTGTTTTTT. Amino acid sequence: CASSPTSGNTGELFF.

The V call is TRBV9, the J call TRBJ1-4, with 7 nucleotides matching TRBD1. The CDR3 totals 15 residues. CDR1 and CDR2 from the germline V gene are SGDLS and YYNGEE. The V and J ends lost 4 bases and 4 bases, in that order; junction bases with no gene match: 7. The CDR3 DNA reads TGTGCCAGCAGCACCACCGGGACAGTTAATGAAAAACTGTTTTTT. Encoded protein: CASSTTGTVNEKLFF.

The chain uses TRBV10-3 and TRBJ2-3, with D maybe TRBD1 (6 bases). The CDR3 covers 15 residues. The germline V gene has CDR1 ENHRY and CDR2 SYGVKD. Between the trimmed V and J ends, which lost 5 bases and 0 bases, there was a span of 12 bases. The CDR3, as DNA: TGTGCCATCAGTAACACAGGGAGAAGCACAGATACGCAGTATTTT. Translating gives CAISNTGRSTDTQYF.

The rearrangement uses TRBV7-8 and TRBJ2-5; no clear D. The CDR3 loop spans 14 amino acids. The V and J ends lost 4 bases and 5 bases respectively, with 14 bases between them. The germline V gene encodes CDR1 SGHVS and CDR2 FQNEAQ. The CDR3 nucleotides are TGTGCCAGCAGCTCGGACGGGCCCCAGGAGACCCAGTACTTC. It is translated as CASSSDGPQETQYF.

J is TRBJ2-7 and V is TRBV5-5; D not resolved. Germline V gene data show CDR1 as SGHKS and CDR2 as YYEKEE (reference sequence). The V and J ends lost 1 base and 0 bases respectively, with 2 bases between them. CDR3 length equals 12 residues. CDR3 region: CASSLSSYEQYF. The CDR3 DNA reads as TGTGCCAGCAGCTTGTCCTCCTACGAGCAGTACTTC.

The gene calls are TRBV28 and TRBJ1-6; no firm D call. The CDR3 has 12 amino acids. Germline V gives CDR1 MDHEN, CDR2 SYDVKM. Trimming left V 10 bases short and J 6 bases short, with 10 bases between. The CDR3 loop reads CATGNGNSPLHF. As DNA, the CDR3 is TGTGCCACCGGCAATGGTAATTCACCCCTCCACTTT.

The V and J genes are TRBV7-2 and TRBJ2-3, with D perhaps assigned TRBD1 or TRBD2 (6 bases each). Germline V CDR1 and CDR2: SGHTA, FQGNSA. This CDR3 region has 16 residues. V lost 7 bases and J lost 0, with 17 bases in between. CDR3 sequence reads: CASTPSRGASTDTQYF. The CDR3, as DNA: TGTGCCAGCACCCCAAGTAGGGGGGCAAGCACAGATACGCAGTATTTT.

This chain joins TRBV28 and TRBJ1-2; D remains ambiguous. V dropped 6 bases and J dropped 7 bases, with 9 bases sitting between them. There are 11 residues in the CDR3. Per germline, CDR1 MDHEN and CDR2 SYDVKM. The CDR3 sequence is CASRGLRGYTF. DNA of the CDR3: TGTGCCAGCAGGGGGTTACGTGGCTACACCTTC.

J is TRBJ2-1 and V is TRBV11-2; D unresolved. The CDR3 runs to 11 residues. The germline V gene has CDR1 SGHAT and CDR2 FQNNGV. Trimming took off 1 base at V and 10 bases at J, with 5 bases between the two ends. CDR3 region: CASSLGEEQFF. The CDR3 DNA follows: TGTGCCAGCAGCTTAGGTGAGGAGCAGTTCTTC.

The chain carries TRBV6-6 and TRBJ1-2; D ambiguous. Germline values: CDR1 MNHNY, CDR2 SVGAGI (reference sequence). This CDR3 has 14 residues. V was cut by 0 bases and J by 4 bases, with 9 bases left in between. This chain's CDR3 is CASSYSTQAYGYTF. The CDR3 DNA is TGTGCCAGCAGTTACTCGACTCAGGCCTATGGCTACACCTTC.